This T cell receptor (beta chain) was found in a study of blood T cell dynamics during melanoma immunotherapy. Study-wide background: Patients with metastatic melanoma got pembrolizumab or nivolumab-ipilimumab as first-line care. Study-wide points: Whether repertoire-driving clones were melanoma-specific could not be determined.

Regarding time point: pre-treatment baseline. No patient had earlier systemic cancer treatment, concurrent immunosuppressants, or another active cancer. V trimming: 6 bases; J trimming: 2 bases; junction bases outside the gene matches: 7. Per germline, CDR1 MNHEY and CDR2 SVGAGI. The CDR3 consists of 15 residues. With respect to this clone: Its antigen is not known.

A fixed DNA input of around 0.35 ug was used per bulk PBMC sample. Clones were sequenced by immunoSEQ multiplex PCR, and TCRdb holds only the in-frame ones, with some missing. This repertoire shows 17,000 or so clones, roughly four fifths found once; its top ten account for roughly 7.1%. The chain uses TRBV6-5 and TRBJ2-7, with 10 bases aligning to TRBD2. Sample: blood, taken from a patient treated with checkpoint blockade. This TCR was recovered from a human donor with melanoma. The CDR3 loop reads CASRNSGLATYEQYF. The CDR3 DNA reads TGTGCCAGCAGGAATTCGGGACTAGCGACCTACGAGCAGTACTTC.